The rows below give T cell receptor beta chains drawn from one sample of a study of blood T cell repertoires in COVID-19. Profiling relied on immunoSEQ multiplex PCR, and the TCRdb table lists in-frame clones only, not all of them. Among about 26,000 clones, around 93% were seen once, and the ten largest hold around 2.8%. The specimen was peripheral blood. These receptors all come from a human donor in a cohort sampled during active COVID-19. CDR3s include the opening cysteine and the closing phenylalanine or tryptophan. D genes are given only for firm matches. Expanded clones get a size class; other rows say once, few or many, or leave the size out.

d_call,j_call,clone_size,v_call,cdr3_aa,cdr3_nt
TRBD2,TRBJ2-3,.,TRBV5-4,CASSLAGLAGGKNTQYF,TGTGCCAGCAGCTTGGCAGGGCTAGCGGGGGGGAAAAATACGCAGTATTTT
TRBD1,TRBJ2-5,.,TRBV5-4,CASRSQGRETQYF,TGTGCCAGCAGATCACAGGGGCGGGAGACCCAGTACTTC
TRBD1,TRBJ1-6,once,TRBV7-9,CASSLTGRNSPLHF,TGTGCCAGCAGCTTGACAGGGAGGAATTCACCCCTCCACTTT
TRBD2,TRBJ2-5,.,TRBV7-9,CASSKPGLAHQETQYF,TGTGCCAGCAGCAAACCGGGACTAGCCCACCAAGAGACCCAGTACTTC
.,TRBJ1-2,.,TRBV18,CASSRLGDYGYTF,TGTGCCAGCTCACGTTTAGGGGACTATGGCTACACCTTC
TRBD1,TRBJ2-7,once,TRBV5-1,CASSSGTGSYEQYF,TGCGCCAGCAGCTCCGGGACAGGTAGCTACGAGCAGTACTTC
TRBD1,TRBJ1-1,.,TRBV18,CASSPLGGDLITEAFF,TGTGCCAGCTCACCACTAGGGGGCGATCTGATCACTGAAGCTTTCTTT
TRBD2,TRBJ2-1,.,TRBV5-4,CATKRGGNVYNEQFF,TGTGCCACCAAGCGGGGGGGTAATGTCTACAATGAGCAGTTCTTC
TRBD1,TRBJ2-5,once,TRBV7-2,CASSFYRGKQETQYF,TGTGCCAGCAGTTTTTACAGGGGAAAGCAAGAGACCCAGTACTTC
.,TRBJ2-6,.,TRBV2,CANLARFSGANVLTF,TGTGCCAACCTAGCGCGTTTCTCTGGGGCCAACGTCCTGACTTTC
TRBD1,TRBJ2-5,once,TRBV18,CASSLGQGAETQYF,TGTGCCAGCTCACTTGGACAGGGGGCAGAGACCCAGTACTTC
.,TRBJ1-5,.,TRBV6-2/TRBV6-3,CASSPGTQNQPQHF,TGTGCCAGCAGTCCCGGGACACAAAATCAGCCCCAGCATTTT
.,TRBJ1-1,.,TRBV18,CASSPFSSGDRGEAFF,TGTGCCAGCTCACCATTCTCCTCGGGGGACCGGGGTGAAGCTTTCTTT
TRBD2,TRBJ2-1,.,TRBV19,CASSMRASGTREEQFF,TGTGCCAGTAGTATGAGGGCATCCGGGACTAGGGAAGAGCAGTTCTTC
.,TRBJ1-6,few,TRBV2,CASMRRAINNSPLHF,TGTGCCAGCATGCGGAGGGCGATCAATAATTCACCCCTCCACTTT
.,TRBJ2-3,.,TRBV2,CASSEGQTSTDTQYF,TGTGCCAGCAGTGAAGGACAGACTAGCACAGATACGCAGTATTTT
.,TRBJ1-1,.,TRBV10-3,CAISEGDGNTEAFF,TGTGCCATCAGTGAAGGGGATGGAAACACTGAAGCTTTCTTT
TRBD2,TRBJ2-1,.,TRBV5-1,CASSLEASGSHNEQFF,TGCGCCAGCAGCTTGGAGGCTAGCGGGAGTCACAATGAGCAGTTCTTC
TRBD1,TRBJ2-7,.,TRBV5-1,CASSPSGQSSSYEQYF,TGCGCCAGCAGCCCCTCGGGACAGTCGAGCTCCTACGAGCAGTACTTC
TRBD2,TRBJ2-3,.,TRBV6-6,CASSYYRGGADTQYF,TGTGCCAGCAGTTATTATCGGGGGGGCGCAGATACGCAGTATTTT
.,TRBJ1-3,.,TRBV6-5,CASSRASGVNTIYF,TGTGCCAGCAGTCGGGCTTCGGGGGTAAACACCATATATTTT
TRBD1,TRBJ1-2,.,TRBV4-1,CASSLRGTGGDGYTF,TGCGCCAGCAGCCTTCGGGGGACAGGGGGCGACGGCTACACCTTC
.,TRBJ2-7,.,TRBV11-2,CASSLGRLAEEQYF,TGTGCCAGCAGCTTAGGTCGCCTAGCTGAGGAGCAGTACTTC
.,TRBJ1-1,.,TRBV2,CASRKETGNTEAFF,TGTGCCAGCAGGAAAGAGACGGGAAACACTGAAGCTTTCTTT
.,TRBJ2-2,once,TRBV1,CTSSRGTSGGGDPGELFF,TGCACCAGCAGCCGAGGGACTAGCGGGGGGGGAGACCCCGGGGAGCTGTTTTTT
TRBD2,TRBJ2-7,.,TRBV7-8,CASRTSGVNEQYF,TGTGCCAGCAGGACTAGCGGGGTTAACGAGCAGTACTTC
TRBD1,TRBJ2-2,.,TRBV24-1,CATSDWPGTGGTGELFF,TGTGCCACCAGTGATTGGCCCGGGACAGGGGGCACCGGGGAGCTGTTTTTT
.,TRBJ1-6,.,TRBV19,CASSIVGTRIHSPLHF,TGTGCCAGTAGTATAGTAGGGACACGGATACATTCACCCCTCCACTTT
.,TRBJ1-6,.,TRBV6-6,CASSPAGVTPGSYNSPLHF,TGTGCCAGCAGTCCGGCGGGGGTCACCCCCGGCTCCTATAATTCACCCCTCCACTTT
.,TRBJ1-6,.,TRBV3-1/TRBV3-2,CASSCGHHNSPLHF,TGTGCCAGCAGCTGCGGCCATCATAATTCACCCCTCCACTTT
TRBD2,TRBJ2-3,once,TRBV6-2/TRBV6-3,CASSHGLAGVYTDTQYF,TGTGCCAGCAGCCACGGGCTAGCGGGGGTTTACACAGATACGCAGTATTTT
.,TRBJ1-3,.,TRBV7-8,CASSSGITGIAGNTIYF,TGTGCCAGCAGCTCGGGAATCACAGGGATCGCTGGAAACACCATATATTTT
.,TRBJ1-6,.,TRBV19,CASSKNQGGNSPLHF,TGTGCCAGTAGTAAAAACCAGGGAGGGAATTCACCCCTCCACTTT
.,TRBJ1-1,.,TRBV28,CASITRGYIAEAFF,TGTGCCAGCATTACCAGGGGTTATATCGCTGAAGCTTTCTTT
TRBD2,TRBJ2-5,.,TRBV10-3,CAISETSSGGQETQYF,TGTGCCATCAGTGAGACGTCGTCGGGGGGTCAAGAGACCCAGTACTTC
TRBD1,TRBJ1-3,once,TRBV4-2,CASSEEDRAGNTIYF,TGTGCCAGCAGCGAGGAAGACAGGGCTGGAAACACCATATATTTT
TRBD1,TRBJ1-6,.,TRBV19,CASSMQGQGRYSPLHF,TGTGCCAGTAGTATGCAGGGACAGGGAAGGTATTCACCCCTCCACTTT
TRBD2,TRBJ2-5,.,TRBV11-2,CASSPGLAGGLRGRVIHF,TGTGCCAGCAGCCCCGGGTTAGCGGGGGGCCTTAGAGGACGGGTAATCCACTTC
.,TRBJ1-5,.,TRBV6-6,CASSYAGDNQPQHF,TGTGCCAGCAGTTATGCGGGGGACAATCAGCCCCAGCATTTT
TRBD1,TRBJ1-4,.,TRBV6-5,CASSLNRGDEKLFF,TGTGCCAGCAGTCTAAACAGGGGGGACGAAAAACTGTTTTTT
TRBD1,TRBJ1-5,.,TRBV6-5,CASSYRGTGDNQPQHF,TGTGCCAGCAGTTACCGGGGGACAGGGGATAATCAGCCCCAGCATTTT
.,TRBJ2-7,.,TRBV19,CASSTTGRYEQYF,TGTGCCAGTAGCACGACAGGGAGGTACGAGCAGTACTTC
TRBD2,TRBJ2-1,.,TRBV18,CASSPFLAGVGNEQFF,TGTGCCAGCTCACCGTTCCTAGCGGGGGTAGGGAATGAGCAGTTCTTC
.,TRBJ2-3,.,TRBV7-3,CASSLRGVADTQYF,TGTGCCAGCAGCTTAAGGGGGGTAGCAGATACGCAGTATTTT
TRBD1,TRBJ2-5,.,TRBV5-1,CASSLGDRAAETQYF,TGCGCCAGCAGCTTGGGGGACAGGGCGGCGGAGACCCAGTACTTC
.,TRBJ1-2,.,TRBV7-3,CASSPSGGGAGYGYTF,TGTGCCAGCAGCCCCTCCGGGGGGGGCGCGGGCTATGGCTACACCTTC
TRBD2,TRBJ2-5,.,TRBV6-5,CASKFSGAQETQYF,TGTGCCAGCAAATTTAGCGGGGCCCAAGAGACCCAGTACTTC
.,TRBJ1-1,once,TRBV18,CASSPSRGITDTEAFF,TGTGCCAGCTCACCATCTAGGGGGATTACGGACACTGAAGCTTTCTTT
TRBD1,TRBJ2-7,.,TRBV5-8,CASSVWGQGRNEQYF,TGTGCCAGCAGCGTCTGGGGACAGGGGCGAAACGAGCAGTACTTC